One and the same sample provided the 10 T cell receptor beta chains below, sequenced in a study of blood T cells in healthy people across ages. Primed by a sample-barcoded 5' primer and a J-beta primer mix, a second PCR proceeded for about 6 to 11 cycles. One entry per CDR3 protein, called by TCRdb with MiXCR from the 5' RACE reads. Counted here are 1.5 million to 2 million distinct CDR3 sequences, over 25% occurring once; the ten biggest clones make up roughly 8%. The source material was blood. These receptors originate from a woman in her 30s in good health.

V usage is TRBV6-6 and J usage is TRBJ2-3; TRBD2 agrees at 8 bases. Per the germline V gene, CDR1 is MNHNY and CDR2 is SVGAGI (reference sequence). V shed 4 bases and J 2 bases; nucleotides not matched to a gene: 11. The CDR3 spans 17 residues. CDR3 sequence: CASSSPTSDANTDTQYF. Here the CDR3 DNA reads TGTGCCAGCAGTTCGCCGACTAGCGACGCTAACACAGATACGCAGTATTTT.

On this clonotype itself: This could be a read error, since a much larger clone is one nucleotide away. This rearrangement joins TRBV9 to TRBJ2-4, with D tentatively TRBD2 (5 bases). Germline V gene sequence: CDR1 SGDLS, CDR2 YYNGEE. The CDR3 extends over 16 amino acids. Trimming shortened V by 0 bases and J by 13 bases, and 23 bases separated the two germline ends. The CDR3 sequence is CASSVATKRAANEQYF. The CDR3 DNA reads as TGTGCCAGCAGCGTAGCTACGAAGAGGGCAGCGAATGAGCAGTACTTC.

This clonotype was recorded a few times. This rearrangement joins TRBV5-1 to TRBJ2-2, with TRBD2 matching 9 bases. V lost 8 bases, J lost 0 bases, and 11 bases stayed unmatched. The length of the CDR3 is 17 residues. Germline V lookup: CDR1 SGHRS, CDR2 YFSETQ. CDR3 sequence: CASRRLSSGANTGELFF. The CDR3 bases are TGCGCCAGTCGGCGTTTGTCTAGCGGGGCGAACACCGGGGAGCTGTTTTTT.

Only a few counts were recorded for this clonotype. This chain connects TRBV7-2 to TRBJ2-1; D not resolved. V lost 3 bases and J 0 bases, leaving 9 bases between the germline ends. Per germline, CDR1 SGHTA and CDR2 FQGNSA. CDR3 size: 15 residues. CDR3 DNA sequence: TGTGCCAGCAGCTTGGGTGCAAACTCCTACAATGAGCAGTTCTTC. Amino acid sequence: CASSLGANSYNEQFF.

V gene TRBV9 combines with J gene TRBJ2-5; D gene uncertain. The J call is in doubt because the DNA end fits TRBJ2-7 better. Germline CDR1 SGDLS, CDR2 YYNGEE. This CDR3 has 14 amino acids. The CDR3 protein is CASSVALASYEQYF. CDR3 nucleotide sequence: TGTGCCAGCAGCGTAGCTCTCGCGTCATACGAGCAGTACTTC.

This clonotype has ten or more counts. The chain recombines TRBV13 with TRBJ2-7; D is perhaps TRBD1 (6 bases). The CDR3 is 13 residues long. Trimming cost V 6 bases and J 5 bases, with 14 bases left between them. Looked up from germline, CDR1 is PRHDT and CDR2 is FYEKMQ (reference sequence). CDR3 coding DNA: TGTGCCAGCAGTCTACAGGGCTACCACGAGCAGTACTTC. Protein product: CASSLQGYHEQYF.

V and J are TRBV9 and TRBJ2-7, with D perhaps TRBD1 or TRBD2 (7 bases each). From germline, CDR1 is SGDLS and CDR2 YYNGEE. V shed 4 bases and J shed 4 bases, with 18 bases lying between them. The CDR3 loop spans 15 amino acids. The DNA for the CDR3 is TGTGCCAGCAGCTCAGGGGGGGGAGCAGCGTACGAGCAGTACTTC. It codes for CASSSGGGAAYEQYF.

The J gene is TRBJ2-5, the V gene TRBV12-3 or TRBV12-4; the match to TRBD2 covers 13 bases. Trimming cost V 7 bases and J 5 bases; bases outside gene matches: 7. The CDR3 is made up of 15 amino acids. The CDR3 here is CASTPGGLAGETQYF. CDR3 bases: TGTGCCAGCACCCCGGGGGGACTAGCGGGGGAGACCCAGTACTTC.

The DNA of the CDR3 is TGTGCCAGCAGCTTGGAGTGGCCCGGATTAAGCACAGATACGCAGTATTTT. It yields the protein CASSLEWPGLSTDTQYF. The rearrangement links TRBV5-5 to TRBJ2-3; D gene unclear. Germline V gene data show CDR1 as SGHKS and CDR2 as YYEKEE (reference sequence). Trimming took 0 bases from V and 0 from J, leaving 14 bases between them. The length of the CDR3 is 17 residues.

The V and J genes are TRBV12-3 or TRBV12-4 and TRBJ2-3; 7 bases fit TRBD2. J lost 1 base, V lost 4 bases, and 11 bases had no gene match. The CDR3 loop spans 17 amino acids. The CDR3 DNA reads TGTGCCAGCAGTTCCGGGTTCGGGGGGACTCGCACAGATACGCAGTATTTT. The encoded protein is CASSSGFGGTRTDTQYF.